This T cell receptor (beta chain) was sequenced in a study of chemoradiotherapy in HPV16-positive cancers. Study context: A couple of HPV16-positive patients' cells yielded candidate HPV-specific clones and common motifs.

Sequencing used immunoSEQ multiplex PCR; TCRdb keeps in-frame clones, though not all of them. The data contain 9,500 to 15,000 clones, about 86% of them singletons. Points on this clone: The antigen is not known.

The V segment lost 5 bases and the J segment 4 bases; nucleotides outside the gene matches: 11. Germline V CDR1 and CDR2: LNHDA, SQIVND (reference sequence). The length of the CDR3 is 17 residues. Study-wide results and limits: Only two HPV16-positive patients supplied the functional HPV-specificity definition. For HPV16-positive patients, expanding HPV-responsive T cells associated with longer recurrence-free survival.

Repeated repertoire sampling spanned the course of chemoradiotherapy. This chain joins TRBV19 and TRBJ2-3; 11 bases are shared with TRBD2. The material was blood, obtained from a patient who underwent chemoradiotherapy. The TCR sequence derives from a human donor with HPV-associated anogenital cancer. CDR3: CASSSPTSGVRADTQYF. In nucleotides, the CDR3 is TGTGCCAGTAGTTCACCGACTAGCGGGGTTCGGGCAGATACGCAGTATTTT. Variable domain in full (rest from reference TRBV19 and TRBJ2-3): DGGITQSPKYLFRKEGQNVTLSCEQNLNHDAMYWYRQDPGQGLRLIYYSQIVNDFQKGDIAEGYSVSREKKESFPLTVTSAQKNPTAFYLCASSSPTSGVRADTQYFGPGTRLTVL.